These T cell receptor beta chains were read from a single sample in a study of CD8+ T cells in alopecia areata. Method: immunoSEQ multiplex PCR; TCRdb's copy keeps in-frame clones and lacks some. The table shows approximately 140,000 clones, with 65% to 90% occurring only once. This material consisted of CD8+ T cells sorted from blood, taken at week 4, from a patient treated with tofacitinib. Every receptor here comes from a human donor with alopecia areata. Both conserved end residues are part of each CDR3. Fields, in order: J gene, V gene, clone size, D gene, CDR3 protein, CDR3 DNA. A D gene is named only where the DNA matches it firmly. The size field is filled for only some rows; it gives once, few, many or a size class.

J: TRBJ2-7
V: TRBV30
size: .
D: .
CDR3: CAGDTKGWDEQYF
DNA: TGTGCCGGGGACACGAAGGGTTGGGACGAGCAGTACTTC

J: TRBJ2-1
V: TRBV29-1
size: .
D: .
CDR3: CSVDKVGLNEQFF
DNA: TGCAGCGTTGATAAGGTGGGGCTCAATGAGCAGTTCTTC

J: TRBJ2-1
V: TRBV7-3
size: once
D: .
CDR3: CASSLADRGVDEQFF
DNA: TGTGCCAGCAGCTTAGCGGACCGCGGGGTGGATGAGCAGTTCTTC

J: TRBJ2-5
V: TRBV27
size: .
D: .
CDR3: CASSSAPGPSETQYF
DNA: TGTGCCAGCAGTTCGGCACCTGGACCATCAGAGACCCAGTACTTC

J: TRBJ2-7
V: TRBV5-6
size: .
D: TRBD2
CDR3: CASSLTSGEQYF
DNA: TGTGCCAGCAGCTTGACTAGCGGCGAGCAGTACTTC

J: TRBJ2-7
V: TRBV4-3
size: .
D: TRBD1
CDR3: CASSQGAGQGDEQYF
DNA: TGCGCCAGCAGCCAAGGAGCGGGACAGGGGGACGAGCAGTACTTC

J: TRBJ2-3
V: TRBV20-1
size: .
D: .
CDR3: CAGSTDTQYF
DNA: TGTGCAGGGAGCACAGATACGCAGTATTTT

J: TRBJ2-3
V: TRBV2
size: .
D: .
CDR3: CAEQGDHTDTQYF
DNA: TGTGCCGAACAAGGGGACCATACAGATACGCAGTATTTT

J: TRBJ1-1
V: TRBV5-4
size: .
D: .
CDR3: CASSLGRGVRDTEAFF
DNA: TGTGCCAGCAGCTTGGGCAGGGGCGTTAGGGACACTGAAGCTTTCTTT

J: TRBJ2-7
V: TRBV4-3
size: .
D: TRBD1
CDR3: CASSQDMGTAYEQYF
DNA: TGCGCCAGCAGCCAAGATATGGGGACAGCCTACGAGCAGTACTTC

J: TRBJ1-5
V: TRBV7-6
size: once
D: TRBD1
CDR3: CASSPTTGTGGGNGNQPQHF
DNA: TGTGCCAGCAGCCCCACCACCGGGACAGGGGGCGGTAATGGCAATCAGCCCCAGCATTTT

J: TRBJ1-5
V: TRBV27
size: .
D: .
CDR3: CASSSSLGVGQPQHF
DNA: TGTGCCAGCAGTTCGTCACTCGGGGTTGGGCAGCCCCAGCATTTT

J: TRBJ2-5
V: TRBV7-9
size: .
D: .
CDR3: CASSLPRGFQETQYF
DNA: TGTGCCAGCAGCTTGCCCAGGGGTTTCCAAGAGACCCAGTACTTC

J: TRBJ2-3
V: TRBV27
size: .
D: .
CDR3: CASSLRDPEYTDTQYF
DNA: TGTGCCAGCAGTTTAAGGGACCCAGAATACACAGATACGCAGTATTTT

J: TRBJ2-5
V: TRBV7-9
size: .
D: TRBD2
CDR3: CASSPTRGGPQETQYF
DNA: TGTGCCAGCAGCCCAACCCGGGGGGGCCCCCAAGAGACCCAGTACTTC

J: TRBJ1-1
V: TRBV28
size: .
D: .
CDR3: CASSVRTEAFF
DNA: TGTGCCAGCAGTGTAAGGACCGAAGCTTTCTTT

J: TRBJ2-7
V: TRBV27
size: .
D: TRBD2
CDR3: CASSLAGGLSYEQYF
DNA: TGTGCCAGCAGTTTAGCGGGGGGTCTCTCCTACGAGCAGTACTTC

J: TRBJ2-4
V: TRBV4-3
size: .
D: .
CDR3: CASSQDPRLAKNIQYF
DNA: TGCGCCAGCAGCCAAGATCCGAGACTAGCCAAAAACATTCAGTACTTC

J: TRBJ1-6
V: TRBV7-6
size: .
D: .
CDR3: CASSLEGFSPLHF
DNA: TGTGCCAGCAGCTTAGAGGGTTTCTCACCCCTCCACTTT

J: TRBJ2-7
V: TRBV27
size: few
D: .
CDR3: CASSLSPRYEQYF
DNA: TGTGCCAGCAGTTTATCCCCTCGTTACGAGCAGTACTTC

J: TRBJ2-7
V: TRBV5-4
size: .
D: .
CDR3: CASSPGQGIYEQYF
DNA: TGTGCCAGCAGCCCTGGGCAGGGAATCTACGAGCAGTACTTC

J: TRBJ2-3
V: TRBV5-6
size: few
D: TRBD2
CDR3: CASSTGLAGPPTDTQYF
DNA: TGTGCCAGCAGCACGGGACTAGCGGGGCCACCGACAGATACGCAGTATTTT

J: TRBJ2-7
V: TRBV15
size: .
D: .
CDR3: CATSSRDGNYEQYF
DNA: TGTGCCACCAGCAGCCGGGACGGTAACTACGAGCAGTACTTC

J: TRBJ2-7
V: TRBV29-1
size: once
D: TRBD2
CDR3: CSVEGLAGDEQYF
DNA: TGCAGCGTTGAAGGACTAGCGGGGGATGAGCAGTACTTC

J: TRBJ2-3
V: TRBV7-2
size: .
D: .
CDR3: CASSLVEVDTQYF
DNA: TGTGCCAGCAGCTTAGTTGAGGTGGATACGCAGTATTTT

J: TRBJ1-5
V: TRBV6-4
size: .
D: TRBD1
CDR3: CASSTGGNQPQHF
DNA: TGTGCCAGCAGTACAGGGGGCAATCAGCCCCAGCATTTT

J: TRBJ2-5
V: TRBV7-8
size: few
D: .
CDR3: CASSLEQIETQYF
DNA: TGTGCCAGCAGCTTAGAACAAATAGAGACCCAGTACTTC

J: TRBJ2-3
V: TRBV4-1
size: once
D: TRBD2
CDR3: CASSFSDRGSSTDTQYF
DNA: TGCGCCAGCAGCTTTTCGGACCGCGGGAGCAGCACAGATACGCAGTATTTT